The entry that follows covers one TCR beta chain sequence. Its antigen is unknown. Base qualities are not at hand, and no much larger clone is one base apart. The source of the sample is a study of technical replicates of blood from a handful of donors listed by TCRdb under 2017. Receptor amplification or capture employed the immunoSEQ multiplex PCR assay. TCRdb provides this immuneACCESS table in a form limited to in-frame rearrangements. Some clones are lacking; in checked studies, under half of them reflect an unresolved V gene, and why the rest are absent is not known. For this sample the table gives roughly 6,900 clones, of which 90% to 97% were detected only once. Jointly, the top ten make up roughly 7.2% of the sample. Per the germline V gene, SGHVS is the CDR1 and FNYEAQ is the CDR2. The CDR3 runs 18 amino acids, cysteine and phenylalanine included. Only the CDR3 portion is preserved as DNA: 54 bases, with reading frame beginning at the first base. Unmatched junction bases come to 6, with V trimmed by 1 base and J by 0 bases.

This receptor was obtained from a human donor in good health. The chain couples TRBV7-6 to TRBJ2-6; 7 central nucleotides agree with TRBD1. Sequenced sample: PBMCs. The DNA sequence is given as TGTGCCAGCAGCTTAGAGGCAGGGGGTAACTCTGGGGCCAACGTCCTGACTTTC. Translation gives CASSLEAGGNSGANVLTF.